The 15 T cell receptor beta chains reported below all come from one sample, sequenced in a study of blood T cell repertoires in COVID-19. Sequencing used immunoSEQ multiplex PCR; TCRdb keeps in-frame clones, though not all of them. The table lists 240,000 or so clones, about nine tenths of them singletons. Sequencing input: peripheral blood. These receptors were obtained from a man aged 60 to 75 who had recovered from COVID-19.

This sequence joins TRBV5-1 and TRBJ1-2; tentatively, D is TRBD1 (5 bases). The CDR3 runs to 16 residues. V shed 4 bases and J shed 0 bases, with 16 bases lying between them. Germline CDR1 and CDR2: SGHRS and YFSETQ. CDR3 sequence reads: CASSPQVRVTNYGYTF. The CDR3 coding sequence is TGCGCCAGCAGCCCGCAGGTCAGGGTCACTAACTATGGCTACACCTTC.

V gene TRBV7-8 combines with J gene TRBJ2-7, with a tentative D call TRBD1 (6 bases). The CDR3 spans 14 residues. Trimming removed 5 bases from V and 9 bases from J, with 20 bases in between. Germline-derived CDR1 and CDR2 are SGHVS and FQNEAQ. CDR3 sequence: CASSPQLDSGSQYV. The CDR3 DNA reads TGTGCCAGCAGCCCCCAGCTGGACAGTGGGTCGCAGTACGTC.

The chain employs TRBV9 and TRBJ1-1, with D tentatively TRBD1 (6 bases). The V and J ends lost 8 bases and 3 bases respectively, with 20 bases between them. Germline loops: CDR1 SGDLS, CDR2 YYNGEE. This CDR3 spans 15 amino acids. The CDR3 reads CASTPTGGLDTEAFF. CDR3 nucleotide sequence: TGTGCCAGTACCCCTACGGGGGGGCTGGACACTGAAGCTTTCTTT.

This rearrangement joins TRBV5-1 to TRBJ2-3, with a tentative D call TRBD1 (6 bases). The germline V gene encodes CDR1 SGHRS and CDR2 YFSETQ. V lost 1 base and J 0 bases, leaving 15 bases between the germline ends. The CDR3 totals 17 residues. CDR3 residues: CASSLTRGQTSTDTQYF. The CDR3 DNA reads as TGCGCCAGCAGCTTGACCCGCGGACAGACTAGCACAGATACGCAGTATTTT.

The chain recombines TRBV14 with TRBJ2-3, with 12 bases matching TRBD2. The J segment lost 1 base and the V segment lost 1 base, leaving 3 bases of the junction unmatched. The CDR3 consists of 17 residues. The germline CDR1 and CDR2 sequences are SGHDN and FVKESK. The CDR3 DNA sequence: TGTGCCAGCAGCCAAGGACTAGCGGGGGACGGCACAGATACGCAGTATTTT. Translating it yields CASSQGLAGDGTDTQYF.

This chain links TRBV6-2 or TRBV6-3 with TRBJ1-4; a weak D match, TRBD1 (5 bases). Germline V lookup: CDR1 MNHEY, CDR2 SVGEGT. The V end lost 2 bases, the J end lost 8 bases, and 21 bases lay between the germline ends. The CDR3 consists of 17 residues. CDR3 amino acids: CASSYAAVGGGSEKLFF. The CDR3 nucleotides read TGTGCCAGCAGTTACGCGGCGGTTGGCGGGGGATCCGAAAAACTGTTTTTT.

The chain combines TRBV6-2 or TRBV6-3 with TRBJ2-3; 11 nucleotides agree with TRBD2. V lost 2 bases and J lost 5; bases outside the gene matches: 6. Germline V gene lookup returns CDR1 MNHEY and CDR2 SVGEGT. CDR3 length: 16 amino acids. The CDR3 reads CASSYQSSGGKDTQYF. The DNA for the CDR3 is TGTGCCAGCAGTTACCAGTCTAGCGGGGGGAAAGATACGCAGTATTTT.

Regarding this clone: The junction differs from germline at one of its ends, possibly a read error. The rearrangement joins TRBV5-1 to TRBJ2-1; TRBD2 matches 11 bases. In germline, CDR1 is SGHRS, CDR2 YFSETQ. The CDR3 covers 17 residues. Written as DNA, the CDR3 is TGCGCCAGCAGCTTGGTTCTAGCGGGGGGCGCCAACAATGAGCGGTTCTTC. It yields the protein CASSLVLAGGANNERFF.

V is TRBV10-2 and J is TRBJ2-3; 8 nucleotides line up with TRBD1. This CDR3 comprises 15 residues. Germline loops: CDR1 WSHSY, CDR2 SAAADI. Losses at the gene ends were 3 bases for V and 4 bases for J; bases not matched to a gene: 6. The CDR3 here is CASSDRTGRSDTQYF. CDR3 nucleotides: TGCGCCAGCAGTGATAGGACAGGGCGATCAGATACGCAGTATTTT.

A word on this clone: The germline gene is not matched at one end of the junction; a read error may be the cause. The chain is built from TRBV5-1 and TRBJ1-2; TRBD1 aligns across 10 bases. The CDR3 has 15 amino acids. In germline, CDR1 is SGHRS, CDR2 YFSETQ. CDR3 sequence reads: CASSFAGTGAAEAAF. In DNA form, the CDR3 reads TGCGCCAGCAGCTTTGCCGGGACAGGGGCCGCCGAGGCCGCCTTC.

This chain joins TRBV7-9 and TRBJ2-5; D not certain. The germline V gene encodes CDR1 SEHNR and CDR2 FQNEAQ (reference sequence). V dropped 5 bases and J dropped 8 bases, with 9 bases sitting between them. The CDR3 sequence is 11 residues long. CDR3 loop: CASSDSVTQYF. The CDR3 DNA sequence: TGTGCCAGCAGCGACTCGGTCACCCAGTACTTC.

This clone was seen only a few times. The chain recombines TRBV19 with TRBJ2-7, with D perhaps TRBD2 (6 bases). The CDR3 spans 15 residues. CDR1 LNHDA and CDR2 SQIVND come from the germline V gene (reference sequence). With 10 bases removed from V and 7 bases from J, the gap between germline ends came to 26 bases. The CDR3 loop reads CATGRRGAPLGEQYF. The CDR3 coding sequence is TGTGCCACCGGAAGGAGGGGCGCACCCCTGGGGGAGCAGTACTTC.

This chain links TRBV20-1 with TRBJ1-1; D is unresolved. CDR1 DFQATT and CDR2 SNEGSKA come from the germline V gene (reference sequence). This CDR3 is built from 10 residues. V was trimmed by 3 bases and J by 5 bases, leaving 4 bases between them. The CDR3 DNA reads TGCAGTGCTAGCCGGACTGAAGCTTTCTTT. Residues: CSASRTEAFF.

The CDR3 DNA reads TGTGCCAGCAGTGAACCCAGACAGGGCACAGATACGCAGTATTTT. This codes for CASSEPRQGTDTQYF. The genes are TRBV6-1 and TRBJ2-3; TRBD1 might be the D (6 bases). CDR1 and CDR2 (germline): MNHNS, SASEGT. Trimming took 2 bases from V and 1 from J, leaving 10 bases between them. The length of the CDR3 is 15 residues.

V usage is TRBV6-1 and J usage is TRBJ2-7, with D perhaps matching TRBD1 (6 bases). Trimming left V 2 bases short and J 6 bases short, with 17 bases between. Per germline, CDR1 MNHNS and CDR2 SASEGT. This CDR3 has 15 residues. The CDR3 loop is CASSEQGHPGIEQYV. The CDR3 DNA reads TGTGCCAGCAGTGAACAGGGACACCCGGGGATCGAGCAGTACGTC.